The clone carrying this T cell receptor (beta chain) appeared many times. This specimen belongs to a study of CD8 T cells in ankylosing spondylitis. Each CDR3 protein is one row after TCRdb ran MiXCR on the 5' RACE reads. The sample lists some 130,000 distinct CDR3 sequences, about a tenth occurring once. CDR1 is SGDLS and CDR2 is YYNGEE in the germline V gene. The length of the CDR3 is 17 residues. V was pared by 0 bases and J by 2 bases, with 15 bases between. Source material: blood, either unsorted or a sorted T cell fraction (not recorded which). The V call is TRBV9, the J call TRBJ2-1, with D possibly being TRBD2 (5 bases). The source is a male donor with ankylosing spondylitis or in good health (not recorded which). The CDR3 here is CASSVVPSPFAYNEQFF. The CDR3 DNA follows: TGTGCCAGCAGCGTAGTTCCTAGCCCTTTTGCCTACAATGAGCAGTTCTTC.